This is a list of T cell receptor beta chains from one sample in a study of blood T cell repertoires in COVID-19. Produced via immunoSEQ multiplex PCR; TCRdb's table is partial and in-frame only. The sample has around 110,000 clones, around 80% seen once; the top ten hold 0.65% to 0.9%. The sequenced material came from peripheral blood. Receptors originate from a woman aged 65 to 85 with acute or convalescent COVID-19. Both conserved end residues are part of each CDR3. Fields, in order: clone size, V gene, CDR3 length, J gene, D gene, CDR3 protein, CDR3 DNA. D genes are given only for firm matches. Rows may omit the clone size; those that give it use once, few, many or a size class.

abundance: NA
v_gene: TRBV19
len: 20
j_gene: TRBJ1-5
d_gene: TRBD1
CDR3aa: CASIPPSRDRGPNSNQPQHF
CDR3nt: TGTGCCAGTATCCCCCCGTCCCGAGACAGGGGGCCGAATAGCAATCAGCCCCAGCATTTT

abundance: NA
v_gene: TRBV11-3
len: 14
j_gene: TRBJ1-1
d_gene: NA
CDR3aa: CASSPGLPNTEAFF
CDR3nt: TGTGCCAGCAGCCCGGGACTCCCGAACACTGAAGCTTTCTTT

abundance: NA
v_gene: TRBV5-1
len: 14
j_gene: TRBJ1-1
d_gene: TRBD1
CDR3aa: CASSLRTGGTEAFF
CDR3nt: TGCGCCAGCAGCTTAAGGACAGGGGGCACTGAAGCTTTCTTT

abundance: NA
v_gene: TRBV2
len: 15
j_gene: TRBJ2-2
d_gene: NA
CDR3aa: CASSETLARAGELFF
CDR3nt: TGTGCCAGCAGTGAAACCCTAGCCCGAGCCGGGGAGCTGTTTTTT

abundance: NA
v_gene: TRBV3-1/TRBV3-2
len: 15
j_gene: TRBJ2-5
d_gene: NA
CDR3aa: CASSLRTPARETQYF
CDR3nt: TGTGCCAGCAGCCTTCGGACACCGGCCAGAGAGACCCAGTACTTC

abundance: once
v_gene: TRBV5-4
len: 14
j_gene: TRBJ2-3
d_gene: TRBD2
CDR3aa: CASSLDPAGDTQYF
CDR3nt: TGTGCCAGCAGCTTGGACCCAGCGGGGGATACGCAGTATTTT

abundance: NA
v_gene: TRBV28
len: 14
j_gene: TRBJ1-6
d_gene: TRBD1
CDR3aa: CASSTGGATGALHF
CDR3nt: TGTGCCAGCAGTACAGGGGGCGCAACGGGAGCCCTCCACTTT

abundance: NA
v_gene: TRBV4-1
len: 19
j_gene: TRBJ2-2
d_gene: TRBD2
CDR3aa: CASSSWTSGRTNRAGELFF
CDR3nt: TGCGCCAGCAGCTCTTGGACTAGCGGGAGGACAAACCGTGCCGGGGAGCTGTTTTTT

abundance: once
v_gene: TRBV19
len: 15
j_gene: TRBJ2-2
d_gene: TRBD1
CDR3aa: CASSSTGATGGELFF
CDR3nt: TGTGCCAGTAGTAGCACAGGGGCGACTGGCGGGGAGCTGTTTTTT

abundance: NA
v_gene: TRBV15
len: 18
j_gene: TRBJ2-4
d_gene: NA
CDR3aa: CATSRDPIDPRGKNIQYF
CDR3nt: TGTGCCACCAGCAGAGACCCTATTGACCCCCGGGGCAAAAACATTCAGTACTTC

abundance: few
v_gene: TRBV7-2
len: 14
j_gene: TRBJ1-2
d_gene: TRBD1
CDR3aa: CASSHRTGGFFVPF
CDR3nt: TGTGCCAGCAGCCACAGGACAGGGGGCTTTTTCGTTCCCTTC

abundance: few
v_gene: TRBV3-1/TRBV3-2
len: 15
j_gene: TRBJ2-4
d_gene: NA
CDR3aa: CASSRGAGTKNIQYF
CDR3nt: TGTGCCAGCAGCCGAGGGGCGGGGACCAAAAACATTCAGTACTTC

abundance: NA
v_gene: TRBV28
len: 14
j_gene: TRBJ2-1
d_gene: NA
CDR3aa: CASSPPPTGDKQFF
CDR3nt: TGTGCCAGCAGTCCCCCCCCGACAGGAGATAAGCAGTTCTTC

abundance: NA
v_gene: TRBV11-2
len: 16
j_gene: TRBJ1-1
d_gene: NA
CDR3aa: CASSLDPFGGRTEAFF
CDR3nt: TGTGCCAGCAGCTTAGACCCCTTTGGGGGCCGGACTGAAGCTTTCTTT

abundance: NA
v_gene: TRBV7-3
len: 15
j_gene: TRBJ2-3
d_gene: TRBD1
CDR3aa: CASTLQTGSTDTQYF
CDR3nt: TGTGCCAGCACTCTCCAGACAGGGAGCACAGATACGCAGTATTTT

abundance: NA
v_gene: TRBV9
len: 15
j_gene: TRBJ2-1
d_gene: TRBD1
CDR3aa: CASSVVGQAYNEQFF
CDR3nt: TGTGCCAGCAGCGTAGTAGGACAGGCATACAATGAGCAGTTCTTC

abundance: NA
v_gene: TRBV5-1
len: 18
j_gene: TRBJ2-2
d_gene: TRBD1
CDR3aa: CASSSRDRGGGNTGELFF
CDR3nt: TGCGCCAGCTCGTCCCGGGACAGGGGTGGAGGGAACACCGGGGAGCTGTTTTTT

abundance: NA
v_gene: TRBV29-1
len: 13
j_gene: TRBJ1-1
d_gene: NA
CDR3aa: CSVEGLLDTEAFF
CDR3nt: TGCAGCGTTGAAGGACTTTTGGACACTGAAGCTTTCTTT

abundance: NA
v_gene: TRBV18
len: 14
j_gene: TRBJ1-4
d_gene: TRBD1
CDR3aa: CASSPGTGNEKLFF
CDR3nt: TGTGCCAGCTCACCCGGGACAGGGAATGAAAAACTGTTTTTT

abundance: NA
v_gene: TRBV3-1/TRBV3-2
len: 16
j_gene: TRBJ2-1
d_gene: TRBD2
CDR3aa: CASSATSGGNYNEQFF
CDR3nt: TGTGCCAGCAGTGCCACTAGCGGGGGGAATTACAATGAGCAGTTCTTC

abundance: NA
v_gene: TRBV5-1
len: 16
j_gene: TRBJ1-3
d_gene: TRBD1
CDR3aa: CASSLEGAHSGNTIYF
CDR3nt: TGCGCCAGCAGCCTAGAGGGGGCGCATTCTGGAAACACCATATATTTT

abundance: NA
v_gene: TRBV10-3
len: 19
j_gene: TRBJ2-3
d_gene: TRBD2
CDR3aa: CAISESSGTSEYSTDTQYF
CDR3nt: TGTGCCATCAGTGAGTCTTCCGGGACTAGCGAATATAGCACAGATACGCAGTATTTT

abundance: NA
v_gene: TRBV5-1
len: 14
j_gene: TRBJ2-4
d_gene: NA
CDR3aa: CASSSTIAKNIQYF
CDR3nt: TGCGCCAGCAGCTCCACAATAGCCAAAAACATTCAGTACTTC

abundance: few
v_gene: TRBV2
len: 20
j_gene: TRBJ2-7
d_gene: TRBD2
CDR3aa: CASNGEGTSGMPTALYEQYF
CDR3nt: TGTGCCAGCAACGGGGAGGGGACTAGCGGGATGCCTACCGCCCTCTACGAGCAGTACTTC

abundance: NA
v_gene: TRBV7-2
len: 12
j_gene: TRBJ2-5
d_gene: TRBD2
CDR3aa: CASSFSGETQYF
CDR3nt: TGTGCCAGCAGCTTTAGCGGGGAGACCCAGTACTTC

abundance: NA
v_gene: TRBV20-1
len: 11
j_gene: TRBJ2-3
d_gene: TRBD2
CDR3aa: CSALGLVAQYF
CDR3nt: TGCAGTGCCCTAGGACTAGTGGCGCAGTATTTT

abundance: NA
v_gene: TRBV11-3
len: 13
j_gene: TRBJ1-1
d_gene: NA
CDR3aa: CASSLYRNTEAFF
CDR3nt: TGTGCCAGCAGCTTATACAGGAACACTGAAGCTTTCTTT

abundance: NA
v_gene: TRBV4-1
len: 16
j_gene: TRBJ1-5
d_gene: TRBD1
CDR3aa: CASSQGTGSSNQPQHF
CDR3nt: TGCGCCAGCAGCCAAGGGACAGGGTCAAGCAATCAGCCCCAGCATTTT

abundance: NA
v_gene: TRBV19
len: 14
j_gene: TRBJ1-1
d_gene: NA
CDR3aa: CASSINKDSTEAFF
CDR3nt: TGTGCCAGTAGTATAAATAAGGACAGCACTGAAGCTTTCTTT

abundance: NA
v_gene: TRBV10-3
len: 16
j_gene: TRBJ2-2
d_gene: TRBD2
CDR3aa: CAISETSGSATGELFF
CDR3nt: TGTGCCATCAGCGAAACTAGCGGGAGTGCCACCGGGGAGCTGTTTTTT

abundance: NA
v_gene: TRBV5-5
len: 15
j_gene: TRBJ1-4
d_gene: NA
CDR3aa: CASNQDGSGGEKLFF
CDR3nt: TGTGCCAGCAACCAGGATGGGTCTGGAGGTGAAAAACTGTTTTTT

abundance: NA
v_gene: TRBV5-6
len: 15
j_gene: TRBJ1-4
d_gene: NA
CDR3aa: CASSSLTGPGEKLFF
CDR3nt: TGTGCCAGCAGCTCTCTGACAGGCCCGGGCGAAAAACTGTTTTTT

abundance: NA
v_gene: TRBV6-2/TRBV6-3
len: 14
j_gene: TRBJ1-2
d_gene: NA
CDR3aa: CASSYSNGGDGYTF
CDR3nt: TGTGCCAGCAGTTACTCGAACGGGGGGGATGGCTACACCTTC

abundance: NA
v_gene: TRBV7-9
len: 14
j_gene: TRBJ2-5
d_gene: NA
CDR3aa: CASSLPVPPRTQYF
CDR3nt: TGTGCCAGCAGCCTCCCGGTACCCCCCCGGACCCAGTACTTC

abundance: once
v_gene: TRBV19
len: 14
j_gene: TRBJ1-1
d_gene: NA
CDR3aa: CASSIDRENTEAFF
CDR3nt: TGTGCCAGTAGTATAGACAGGGAGAACACTGAAGCTTTCTTT

abundance: NA
v_gene: TRBV5-4
len: 17
j_gene: TRBJ1-5
d_gene: TRBD1
CDR3aa: CASSFTSGTGGGQPQHF
CDR3nt: TGTGCCAGCAGTTTTACTTCCGGGACAGGGGGCGGGCAGCCCCAGCATTTT

abundance: once
v_gene: TRBV18
len: 13
j_gene: TRBJ2-4
d_gene: TRBD2
CDR3aa: CASRTSGQSIQYF
CDR3nt: TGTGCCAGCCGGACTAGCGGACAGAGCATTCAGTACTTC

abundance: NA
v_gene: TRBV14
len: 13
j_gene: TRBJ1-3
d_gene: NA
CDR3aa: CASSFSSGNTIYF
CDR3nt: TGTGCCAGCAGCTTTAGCTCTGGAAACACCATATATTTT

abundance: NA
v_gene: TRBV19
len: 14
j_gene: TRBJ2-1
d_gene: TRBD1
CDR3aa: CASAGTGNLNEQFF
CDR3nt: TGTGCCAGTGCCGGGACAGGGAATCTCAATGAGCAGTTCTTC

abundance: NA
v_gene: TRBV4-2
len: 11
j_gene: TRBJ1-4
d_gene: TRBD1
CDR3aa: CASSRGQVRVF
CDR3nt: TGTGCCAGCAGCCGGGGACAGGTTAGGGTTTTT

abundance: few
v_gene: TRBV11-3
len: 13
j_gene: TRBJ1-1
d_gene: NA
CDR3aa: CASSLGGNTEAFF
CDR3nt: TGTGCCAGCAGCTTAGGTGGCAACACTGAAGCTTTCTTT

abundance: NA
v_gene: TRBV7-8
len: 13
j_gene: TRBJ2-7
d_gene: TRBD1
CDR3aa: CASSSTGTGEQYF
CDR3nt: TGTGCCAGCAGCTCGACAGGGACAGGGGAGCAGTACTTC

abundance: once
v_gene: TRBV19
len: 15
j_gene: TRBJ2-2
d_gene: NA
CDR3aa: CASSIAGSNTGELFF
CDR3nt: TGTGCCAGTAGTATCGCAGGATCGAACACCGGGGAGCTGTTTTTT

abundance: NA
v_gene: TRBV20-1
len: 11
j_gene: TRBJ2-7
d_gene: NA
CDR3aa: CSAAWLYEQYF
CDR3nt: TGCAGTGCTGCCTGGCTCTACGAGCAGTACTTC

abundance: NA
v_gene: TRBV12-3/TRBV12-4
len: 11
j_gene: TRBJ2-1
d_gene: NA
CDR3aa: CASSLGGKQFF
CDR3nt: TGTGCCAGCAGTTTGGGGGGTAAGCAGTTCTTC